A single sample is the source of the 23 T cell receptor beta chains below, sequenced in a study of CD8+CD57+ T cells in acquired aplastic anemia (dated 2018 in TCRdb). Expansion of CD8+CD57+ cells had been shown by flow cytometry in the patients chosen for sequencing. The run used an Illumina HiSeq 2000. Profiling of TCR beta VDJ combinations and CDR3 sequences used genomic DNA as the template. TCRdb reprocessing: public reads trimmed at Q25 with fastp, clones called with MiXCR, in-frame beta chains kept. Rows with one shared CDR3 protein collapse into an entry with the most common genes and DNA. The sample includes about 160,000 distinct CDR3 sequences, with 65% to 75% observed a single time. The ten largest make up about 50% of the sample. Sequenced: sorted CD4+, CD8+, or CD8+CD57+ T cells (not recorded which) from PBMCs. The receptors were gathered from a human donor with aplastic anemia.

This sequence joins TRBV11-2 and TRBJ2-7; D ambiguous. The V and J ends lost 0 bases and 0 bases respectively, with 9 bases between them. Germline V CDR1 and CDR2: SGHAT, FQNNGV. The CDR3 runs to 15 residues. CDR3 in amino acids: CASSLEPQSSYEQYF. DNA for the CDR3: TGTGCCAGCAGCTTAGAGCCCCAGAGCTCCTACGAGCAGTACTTC.

The chain recombines TRBV19 with TRBJ2-7; D not certain. From germline, CDR1 is LNHDA and CDR2 SQIVND (reference sequence). V lost 2 bases to trimming and J lost 5 bases, with 4 bases between them. CDR3 size: 11 residues. Here the CDR3 DNA reads TGTGCCAGTAGTATAAGGGACGAGCAGTACTTC. It yields the protein CASSIRDEQYF.

The CDR3 coding sequence is TGTGCCACCAACGGAAGGGGTAGGGGACAAGAGACCCAGTACTTC. The encoded protein is CATNGRGRGQETQYF. The chain combines TRBV7-9 with TRBJ2-5, with D tentatively TRBD1 (5 bases). Germline V gene sequence: CDR1 SEHNR, CDR2 FQNEAQ (reference sequence). V was pared by 10 bases and J by 2 bases, with 20 bases between. The CDR3 contains 15 residues.

The chain couples TRBV7-2 to TRBJ1-2; 9 nucleotides align to TRBD1. CDR1 SGHTA and CDR2 FQGNSA come from the germline V gene. Trimming at V came to 6 bases and at J to 6 bases, leaving 8 bases not matched to a gene. The CDR3 consists of 14 residues. The CDR3 region is CASRTGGASDGYTF. The CDR3 DNA is TGTGCCAGCAGAACAGGGGGCGCGAGTGATGGCTACACCTTC.

The chain joins TRBV27 to TRBJ2-5, with TRBD2 matching 8 bases. The CDR3 contains 14 residues. The germline V gene has CDR1 MNHEY and CDR2 SMNVEV (reference sequence). After removal of 8 bases from V and 5 bases from J, the junction contained 10 bases not matched to a gene. CDR3 residues: CASAGLAVGETQYF. DNA of the CDR3: TGTGCCAGCGCCGGACTAGCTGTTGGGGAGACCCAGTACTTC.

The J gene is TRBJ1-5, the V gene TRBV29-1; perhaps TRBD1 as D (5 bases). Germline V gene data show CDR1 as SQVTM and CDR2 as ANQGSEA. V was trimmed by 4 bases and J by 5 bases, leaving 9 bases between them. The CDR3 spans 12 residues. This CDR3 reads CSVVVGDQPQHF. CDR3 nucleotide sequence: TGCAGCGTTGTTGTGGGGGATCAGCCCCAGCATTTT. Based on the CDR3 plus reference TRBV29-1 and TRBJ1-5, the full variable domain is SAVISQKPSRDICQRGTSLTIQCQVDSQVTMMFWYRQQPGQSLTLIATANQGSEATYESGFVIDKFPISRPNLTFSTLTVSNMSPEDSSIYLCSVVVGDQPQHFGDGTRLSIL.

The V gene is TRBV24-1, the J gene TRBJ2-2, with D perhaps TRBD2 (5 bases). V lost 5 bases and J lost 3, with 9 bases in between. CDR3 length: 14 residues. Germline V CDR1 and CDR2: KGHDR, SFDVKD. CDR3 coding DNA: TGTGCCACCAGTGGCGGACTTTACACCGGGGAGCTGTTTTTT. Amino acid sequence: CATSGGLYTGELFF.

This clonotype was seen only a few times. The CDR3 DNA follows: TGTGCCAGCAGCTTAGCGGGATGGACAGATACGCAGTATTTT. This translates into CASSLAGWTDTQYF. This chain joins TRBV7-2 and TRBJ2-3; D gene unclear. Per the germline V gene, CDR1 is SGHTA and CDR2 is FQGNSA. This CDR3 is 14 amino acids long. Trimming took off 0 bases at V and 3 bases at J, with 7 bases between the two ends.

The rearrangement joins TRBV20-1 to TRBJ2-7, with D possibly being TRBD2 (5 bases). Per germline, CDR1 DFQATT and CDR2 SNEGSKA (reference sequence). Deletions cut 3 bases from V and 3 bases from J, with 18 bases between. The CDR3 is made up of 15 amino acids. CDR3 nucleotide sequence: TGCAGTGCTAGGCGGCGGCTAGCCGAATTCTACGAGCAGTACTTC. Translation: CSARRRLAEFYEQYF.

Here the CDR3 reads CASSAAGPSVETQYF. The CDR3 DNA follows: TGCGCCAGCAGTGCAGCGGGACCATCTGTGGAGACCCAGTACTTC. This rearrangement joins TRBV10-1 to TRBJ2-5; 7 positions agree with TRBD2. The V segment lost 4 bases and the J segment 5 bases; nucleotides outside the gene matches: 10. Per the germline V gene, CDR1 is WNHNN and CDR2 is SYGVQD (reference sequence). The CDR3 sequence is 15 residues long.

Comments on this clonotype: Germline and junction disagree at one end, which may indicate a read error. V usage is TRBV29-1 and J usage is TRBJ2-1, with 10 bases identical to TRBD2. Germline V CDR1 and CDR2: SQVTM, ANQGSEA. This CDR3 is 14 amino acids long. The CDR3 reads CSVVRSGGWNGQFF. The CDR3 DNA reads as TGCAGCGTAGTCCGTAGCGGGGGGTGGAATGGGCAGTTCTTC.

This clonotype was counted only a few times. V is TRBV2 and J is TRBJ2-7, with D possibly matching TRBD1 (6 bases). The germline gives CDR1 SNHLY, CDR2 FYNNEI. V was shortened by 2 bases and J by 6 bases, with 14 bases between the two germline ends. The CDR3 extends over 14 amino acids. CDR3 sequence: CASSEIATGLEQYF. CDR3 in DNA: TGTGCCAGCAGTGAAATTGCAACAGGGCTCGAGCAGTACTTC.

About this clonotype: One end of the junction varies from germline; a read error may be responsible. The chain joins TRBV5-8 to TRBJ1-6; a weak D match, TRBD1 (5 bases). Germline values: CDR1 SGHTS, CDR2 YDEGEE. The CDR3 is 15 residues long. The CDR3 DNA follows: TGCGCCAGCAGCCAAGGGGCGGCAAGGGTTTCACCCCTCCACTTT. This codes for CASSQGAARVSPLHF.

The rearrangement uses TRBV7-9 and TRBJ1-2, with 11 bases aligning to TRBD1. This CDR3 has 14 amino acids. The V segment lost 4 bases and the J segment 6 bases; nucleotides outside the gene matches: 4. The germline CDR1 and CDR2 sequences are SEHNR and FQNEAQ (reference sequence). Here the CDR3 DNA reads TGTGCCAGCAGCTCCGGACAGGGGGCGCATGGCTACACCTTC. It is translated as CASSSGQGAHGYTF.

About this clonotype itself: The junction departs from germline at one end; a sequencing error may be responsible. The chain recombines TRBV2 with TRBJ1-5, with D unresolved. The CDR3 length is 14 residues. Germline CDR1 and CDR2: SNHLY and FYNNEI. The chain's CDR3 is CASSENRINRPQHF. CDR3 DNA: TGTGCCAGCAGTGAGAACCGTATCAATCGGCCCCAGCATTTT.

Concerning this clonotype itself: A junction end diverges from the germline sequence, so it may reflect a read error. This chain joins TRBV5-1 and TRBJ2-3; D not certain. Matching the DNA end better, TRBJ1-5 makes the J call doubtful. This CDR3 has 15 residues. Germline V gene lookup returns CDR1 SGHRS and CDR2 YFSETQ. CDR3 sequence (DNA): TGCGCCAGCAGCTTGGACAGCTATAGCAATCAGCTCCAGCATTTT. This translates into CASSLDSYSNQLQHF.

This clonotype was recorded many times. This rearrangement joins TRBV7-8 to TRBJ2-7; D is possibly TRBD1 (6 bases). Germline-derived CDR1 and CDR2 are SGHVS and FQNEAQ. The CDR3 extends over 13 amino acids. V lost 3 bases, J lost 2 bases, and 8 bases lay in between. The CDR3 sequence is CASSLDSTYEQYF. CDR3 DNA: TGTGCCAGCAGCTTGGACAGCACCTACGAGCAGTACTTC.

This clonotype was counted once. The V call is TRBV7-9, the J call TRBJ1-2; D is perhaps TRBD1 (5 bases). The germline V gene has CDR1 SEHNR and CDR2 FQNEAQ (reference sequence). Trimming cost V 5 bases and J 4 bases, with 26 bases left between them. The CDR3 loop spans 18 amino acids. The CDR3 spells CASSGTGSPPDQGYGYTF. The CDR3 DNA sequence: TGTGCCAGCAGCGGTACCGGGTCCCCCCCGGATCAGGGCTATGGCTACACCTTC. The variable domain in full, completed from reference TRBV7-9 and TRBJ1-2, reads DTGVSQNPRHKITKRGQNVTFRCDPISEHNRLYWYRQTLGQGPEFLTYFQNEAQLEKSRLLSDRFSAERPKGSFSTLEIQRTEQGDSAMYLCASSGTGSPPDQGYGYTFGSGTRLTVV.

This sequence joins TRBV2 and TRBJ1-5, with TRBD1 matching over 7 bases. V trimming: 4 bases; J trimming: 3 bases; junction bases outside the gene matches: 3. The CDR3 is made up of 14 amino acids. Germline V CDR1 and CDR2: SNHLY, FYNNEI. CDR3 protein: CASSGTGANQPQHF. The CDR3 DNA sequence: TGTGCCAGCAGTGGAACAGGGGCCAATCAGCCCCAGCATTTT.

CDR3 nucleotides: TGTGCCAGCAGCTTAGGTGGTGGGGACCCCTACGAGCAGTACTTC. Translation: CASSLGGGDPYEQYF. The rearrangement joins TRBV7-2 to TRBJ2-7, with D tentatively TRBD1 or TRBD2 (5 bases each). This CDR3 spans 15 amino acids. Germline V gene lookup returns CDR1 SGHTA and CDR2 FQGNSA. V lost 1 base to trimming and J lost 2 bases, with 12 bases between them.

This clonotype has at least ten counts. Here the CDR3 DNA reads TGTGCCAGCTTCGAACTCGGGACCCAGTACTTC. It translates to CASFELGTQYF. The chain recombines TRBV28 with TRBJ2-5; D unclear. The CDR3 runs to 11 residues. The germline V and J ends were trimmed by 8 bases and 7 bases, with 11 bases remaining between them. Germline CDR1 is MDHEN and CDR2 is SYDVKM.

The V and J genes are TRBV7-6 and TRBJ1-2; 10 bases are shared with TRBD1. V shed 3 bases and J 8 bases; nucleotides not matched to a gene: 9. This CDR3 has 15 residues. CDR1 and CDR2 from the germline V gene are SGHVS and FNYEAQ. CDR3 DNA sequence: TGTGCCAGCAGCTTCTCTCCGGGACAGGGGAAAGGCTACACCTTC. Its protein is CASSFSPGQGKGYTF.

The V and J genes are TRBV5-8 and TRBJ2-7, with D uncertain. V was trimmed by 5 bases and J by 6 bases, leaving 6 bases between them. Germline V gene data show CDR1 as SGHTS and CDR2 as YDEGEE. This CDR3 has 10 residues. The CDR3 loop reads CASRISEQYF. The CDR3 DNA follows: TGTGCCAGCAGGATTTCCGAGCAGTACTTC. The variable domain in full, completed from reference TRBV5-8 and TRBJ2-7, reads EAGVTQSPTHLIKTRGQQATLRCSPISGHTSVYWYQQALGLGLQFLLWYDEGEERNRGNFPPRFSGRQFPNYSSELNVNALELEDSALYLCASRISEQYFGPGTRLTVT.